Shown below are 22 T cell receptor beta chains from a single sample sequenced in a study of OX40 agonist ivuxolimab in advanced cancers. Profiling relied on immunoSEQ multiplex PCR, and the TCRdb table lists in-frame clones only, not all of them. The sample has 80,000 to 130,000 clones, just over 90% seen once. This specimen was CD4+ or CD8+ T cells sorted from blood, taken in a trial of the OX40 agonist ivuxolimab. The receptors originated from an adult with an advanced solid tumor such as melanoma, head and neck, liver or kidney cancer.

As to this clone: One end of the junction varies from germline; a read error may be responsible. The CDR3 sequence: CASSLGSYDADGNTF. The CDR3 nucleotides are TGTGCCAGCAGCTTGGGTAGTTATGATGCTGATGGCAACACCTTC. The V gene is TRBV5-4, the J gene TRBJ1-2, with no clear D. Germline CDR1 is SGHNT and CDR2 is YYREEE (reference sequence). CDR3 length equals 15 residues.

CDR3 DNA: TGTGCCAGCAGTTACGGAGGGAGGCGGCTGTACTTC. It translates to CASSYGGRRLYF. This chain uses TRBV6-5 with TRBJ2-7; the D gene is possibly TRBD2 (6 bases). V gave up 2 bases and J gave up 12 bases, with 14 bases separating them. The CDR3 extends over 12 amino acids. CDR1 is MNHEY and CDR2 is SVGAGI in the germline V gene.

The sample holds one count of this clone. The genes are TRBV6-5 and TRBJ2-1; D is unresolved. V was clipped by 0 bases and J by 9 bases, with 18 bases between them. Germline lookup yields CDR1 MNHEY and CDR2 SVGAGI. This CDR3 is built from 16 residues. DNA of the CDR3: TGTGCCAGCAGTTACTCTGGACCATCCAAGGGTGGTGAGCAGTTCTTC. This translates into CASSYSGPSKGGEQFF.

V usage is TRBV28 and J usage is TRBJ2-3; 9 bases map to TRBD2. CDR1 is MDHEN and CDR2 is SYDVKM in the germline V gene. The J segment lost 6 bases and the V segment lost 5 bases, leaving 6 bases of the junction unmatched. This CDR3 comprises 14 residues. The CDR3 nucleotides read TGTGCCAGCAGTGTAGCGGGAGTCGGTGATACGCAGTATTTT. Amino acid sequence: CASSVAGVGDTQYF.

The gene calls are TRBV5-6 and TRBJ2-1; no clear D gene. CDR1 and CDR2 (germline): SGHDT, YYEEEE. The length of the CDR3 is 17 residues. Trimming left V 0 bases short and J 1 base short, with 14 bases between. In DNA, the CDR3 is TGTGCCAGCAGCTTGGCCCGGTCTATGGGGTCCTACAATGAGCAGTTCTTC. Residues: CASSLARSMGSYNEQFF. Supplemented by reference TRBV5-6 and TRBJ2-1, the full variable domain reads DAGVTQSPTHLIKTRGQQVTLRCSPKSGHDTVSWYQQALGQGPQFIFQYYEEEERQRGNFPDRFSGHQFPNYSSELNVNALLLGDSALYLCASSLARSMGSYNEQFFGPGTRLTVL.

The rearrangement links TRBV7-2 to TRBJ2-7; the D call may be TRBD1 or TRBD2 (5 bases each). CDR1 is SGHTA, CDR2 FQGNSA, per germline. This CDR3 spans 14 amino acids. Trimming stripped 3 bases from V and 0 bases from J, with 9 bases between. For the CDR3, the DNA is TGTGCCAGCAGCTTCCGGGACCACTCCTACGAGCAGTACTTC. It codes for CASSFRDHSYEQYF.

This chain joins TRBV27 and TRBJ1-6; D is unresolved. The germline V and J ends were trimmed by 5 bases and 0 bases, with 8 bases remaining between them. The CDR3 consists of 15 residues. CDR1 MNHEY and CDR2 SMNVEV come from the germline V gene (reference sequence). CDR3 in DNA: TGTGCCAGCAGTGACCGGAGCTCCTATAATTCACCCCTCCACTTT. Protein product: CASSDRSSYNSPLHF.

The chain combines TRBV4-2 with TRBJ2-5; D is unclear. Trimming cost V 3 bases and J 0 bases, with 11 bases left between them. CDR1 LGHNA and CDR2 YNFKEQ come from the germline V gene. The CDR3 contains 15 residues. CDR3 region: CASSHSSGYQETQYF. In DNA, the CDR3 is TGTGCCAGCAGCCATAGCTCCGGGTACCAAGAGACCCAGTACTTC.

This chain joins TRBV5-1 and TRBJ1-3; no reliable D call. V was cut by 0 bases and J by 4 bases, with 5 bases left in between. Germline lookup yields CDR1 SGHRS and CDR2 YFSETQ. The CDR3 is made up of 13 amino acids. The CDR3 is CASSLAEGNTIYF. CDR3 in DNA: TGCGCCAGCAGCTTGGCTGAGGGAAACACCATATATTTT.

This clone has only a few counts. The chain has TRBV5-1 and TRBJ2-5; D is unclear. The germline V gene encodes CDR1 SGHRS and CDR2 YFSETQ. V lost 0 bases to trimming and J lost 0 bases, with 12 bases between them. The CDR3 covers 16 residues. The CDR3 sequence: CASSLVLAQYQETQYF. CDR3 in DNA: TGCGCCAGCAGCTTGGTTCTCGCACAGTACCAAGAGACCCAGTACTTC.

This chain links TRBV5-4 with TRBJ2-1; D may be TRBD1 (6 bases). The CDR3 is 14 residues long. In germline, CDR1 is SGHNT, CDR2 YYREEE (reference sequence). Trimming took 5 bases from V and 5 from J, leaving 14 bases between them. The CDR3 DNA reads TGTGCCAGCAGTTATTCCTCAGGGGACAATGAGCAGTTCTTC. Translating gives CASSYSSGDNEQFF.

The chain couples TRBV7-2 to TRBJ2-1, with 8 bases aligning to TRBD1. With 5 bases clipped from V and 6 bases from J, the junction kept 6 bases outside the gene matches. The CDR3 is 14 amino acids. Germline V gives CDR1 SGHTA, CDR2 FQGNSA. The CDR3: CASSPDRAVNEQFF. The CDR3 coding sequence is TGTGCCAGCAGCCCGGACAGGGCGGTCAATGAGCAGTTCTTC. Full variable domain (missing parts from reference TRBV7-2 and TRBJ2-1): GAGVSQSPSNKVTEKGKDVELRCDPISGHTALYWYRQSLGQGLEFLIYFQGNSAPDKSGLPSDRFSAERTGGSVSTLTIQRTQQEDSAVYLCASSPDRAVNEQFFGPGTRLTVL.

In this sample, this clone turned up once. This chain links TRBV15 with TRBJ2-7, with D tentatively TRBD1 or TRBD2 (5 bases each). The V gene lost 4 bases and the J gene lost 7 bases, with 11 bases spanning the gap. There are 12 residues in the CDR3. The V gene's germline CDR1 is LNHNV and CDR2 YYDKDF (reference sequence). The CDR3 DNA reads as TGTGCCACCAGCAAGGGACCTTCGGAGCAGTACTTC. It specifies CATSKGPSEQYF.

The rearrangement uses TRBV2 and TRBJ2-2; TRBD2 is a possible D gene (5 bases). This CDR3 region has 12 residues. CDR1 is SNHLY, CDR2 FYNNEI, per germline. The V end lost 3 bases, the J end lost 7 bases, and 6 bases lay between the germline ends. CDR3: CASSDGVGELFF. CDR3 in DNA: TGTGCCAGCAGTGACGGGGTCGGGGAGCTGTTTTTT.

V gene TRBV7-9 combines with J gene TRBJ1-4; D gene uncertain. Trimming left V 2 bases short and J 0 bases short, with 10 bases between. Germline loops: CDR1 SEHNR, CDR2 FQNEAQ (reference sequence). CDR3 length equals 16 residues. In DNA form, the CDR3 reads TGTGCCAGCAGCTTATCAAGCTCTGCAACTAATGAAAAACTGTTTTTT. Residues: CASSLSSSATNEKLFF.

This clone was seen once. The chain couples TRBV5-4 to TRBJ2-5; no firm D call. Trimming shortened V by 0 bases and J by 0 bases, and 6 bases separated the two germline ends. The CDR3 runs to 14 residues. Germline CDR1 is SGHNT and CDR2 is YYREEE (reference sequence). The CDR3 DNA is TGTGCCAGCAGCTTGGGGGGTTACCAAGAGACCCAGTACTTC. The encoded protein is CASSLGGYQETQYF.

This clone was seen just once. Here the CDR3 reads CASSSEGRDSYF. CDR3 sequence (DNA): TGTGCCAGCAGCTCCGAAGGACGGGACAGCTACTTC. The chain couples TRBV11-2 to TRBJ2-5, with 7 bases matching TRBD1. CDR1 and CDR2 (germline): SGHAT, FQNNGV. V shed 4 bases and J 14 bases; nucleotides not matched to a gene: 10. The CDR3 is 12 amino acids.

The CDR3 region is CASSSIKPPGELFF. The CDR3 region has the DNA TGTGCCAGCAGTTCAATAAAGCCACCCGGGGAGCTGTTTTTT. The V call is TRBV28, the J call TRBJ2-2; D not resolved. V lost 4 bases and J 6 bases, leaving 12 bases between the germline ends. The CDR3 spans 14 residues. Germline loops: CDR1 MDHEN, CDR2 SYDVKM.

The chain uses TRBV6-5 and TRBJ2-3; D is possibly TRBD1 (5 bases). The CDR3 covers 14 residues. The V gene's germline CDR1 is MNHEY and CDR2 SVGAGI. V lost 6 bases, J lost 3 bases, and 13 bases lay in between. The DNA of the CDR3 is TGTGCCAGCAGGGACATAAAGGGAACAGATACGCAGTATTTT. Translating gives CASRDIKGTDTQYF.

This clone was observed once. V is TRBV7-9 and J is TRBJ2-1; no firm D call. Per the germline V gene, CDR1 is SEHNR and CDR2 is FQNEAQ (reference sequence). The ends were cut back, 1 base at V and 8 bases at J, with 15 bases in the middle. The CDR3 is 15 amino acids. CDR3 DNA sequence: TGTGCCAGCAGCTTAGTTCGTGGTATATTCCATGAGCAGTTCTTC. It yields the protein CASSLVRGIFHEQFF.

This clone was counted only a few times. The chain is built from TRBV19 and TRBJ1-3; D is undetermined. The CDR3 is 15 amino acids. Trimming shortened V by 2 bases and J by 0 bases, and 8 bases separated the two germline ends. Germline assignment: CDR1 LNHDA and CDR2 SQIVND (reference sequence). The CDR3 loop is CASSILANSGNTIYF. DNA of the CDR3: TGTGCCAGTAGTATACTGGCTAACTCTGGAAACACCATATATTTT.

The chain is built from TRBV7-2 and TRBJ2-7; TRBD2 aligns across 8 bases. With 5 bases clipped from V and 7 bases from J, the junction kept 7 bases outside the gene matches. The CDR3 contains 13 residues. Germline-derived CDR1 and CDR2 are SGHTA and FQGNSA. CDR3 in amino acids: CASSPNRGGEQYF. The CDR3 DNA follows: TGTGCCAGCAGCCCAAATCGGGGGGGTGAGCAGTACTTC.